These 27 T cell receptor beta chains were sequenced from one sample in a study of resident and recirculating memory T cells in vitiligo. Repertoires were generated with immunoSEQ multiplex PCR, while TCRdb's copy carries only in-frame clones and drops some. This table has more than 70,000 clones, about 91% appearing once. The sequenced sample was blood. These receptors were obtained from a male donor with vitiligo.

V gene TRBV6-5 combines with J gene TRBJ1-1; D is possibly TRBD1 (5 bases). Germline V gene sequence: CDR1 MNHEY, CDR2 SVGAGI. Trimming removed 6 bases from V and 4 bases from J, with 12 bases in between. The CDR3 has 13 amino acids. In nucleotides, the CDR3 is TGTGCCAGCAGCCTCGAAGGGGCCACTGAAGCTTTCTTT. This sequence encodes CASSLEGATEAFF.

This clone was detected only once. This chain joins TRBV7-9 and TRBJ2-5; 7 bases match TRBD2. The germline gives CDR1 SEHNR, CDR2 FQNEAQ (reference sequence). J lost 2 bases, V lost 5 bases, and 11 bases had no gene match. The CDR3 is 16 amino acids. This CDR3 reads CASSPRERDGQETQYF. The CDR3 nucleotides are TGTGCCAGCAGCCCCCGTGAGCGGGACGGTCAAGAGACCCAGTACTTC.

V usage is TRBV11-2 and J usage is TRBJ1-2, with 9 bases matching TRBD1. The CDR3 has 15 residues. J was trimmed by 4 bases and V by 5 bases; bases with no gene match: 8. The germline V gene encodes CDR1 SGHAT and CDR2 FQNNGV. This CDR3 is CASSTRTGVIYGYTF. The DNA for the CDR3 is TGTGCCAGCAGCACCCGGACAGGGGTAATCTATGGCTACACCTTC.

The chain recombines TRBV5-1 with TRBJ1-2; 8 bases map to TRBD1. Germline loops: CDR1 SGHRS, CDR2 YFSETQ. The CDR3 runs 17 residues. With 4 bases clipped from V and 4 bases from J, the junction kept 15 bases outside the gene matches. CDR3 bases: TGCGCCAGCAGCCCCGGACAGGGAACACGATCCTTCTATGGCTACACCTTC. Translated: CASSPGQGTRSFYGYTF.

The rearrangement joins TRBV6-5 to TRBJ2-7, with 9 bases aligning to TRBD2. The CDR3 is made up of 15 amino acids. Trimming cost V 4 bases and J 4 bases; bases outside gene matches: 8. Germline-derived CDR1 and CDR2 are MNHEY and SVGAGI. CDR3 nucleotide sequence: TGTGCCAGCAGTTTCTATAGCGGGAGTATATACGAGCAGTACTTC. This encodes CASSFYSGSIYEQYF.

The chain uses TRBV10-3 and TRBJ2-1, with TRBD2 matching over 13 bases. This CDR3 is 14 amino acids long. The V segment lost 10 bases and the J segment 5 bases; nucleotides outside the gene matches: 5. Germline CDR1 and CDR2: ENHRY and SYGVKD. The CDR3 region is CATKTSGRDNEQFF. The CDR3 region has the DNA TGTGCCACGAAAACTAGCGGGAGGGACAATGAGCAGTTCTTC.

The chain employs TRBV5-1 and TRBJ1-2; the D is unclear. The ends were cut back, 3 bases at V and 6 bases at J, with 12 bases in the middle. Germline CDR1 is SGHRS and CDR2 is YFSETQ. The CDR3 covers 13 residues. The CDR3: CASSSLWGDGYTF. The CDR3, as DNA: TGCGCCAGCAGCTCTCTCTGGGGAGATGGCTACACCTTC.

The rearrangement uses TRBV28 and TRBJ2-3; 11 bases align to TRBD2. The V and J ends lost 6 bases and 6 bases, in that order; junction bases with no gene match: 11. The CDR3 is 16 amino acids. Germline loops: CDR1 MDHEN, CDR2 SYDVKM. Here the CDR3 DNA reads TGTGCCAGCAGGCCCAGACTAGCGGGGTCACTTGATACGCAGTATTTT. This encodes CASRPRLAGSLDTQYF.

This chain joins TRBV27 and TRBJ2-7; possibly TRBD1 for D (6 bases). Germline CDR1 is MNHEY and CDR2 is SMNVEV (reference sequence). The V end lost 4 bases, the J end lost 2 bases, and 18 bases lay between the germline ends. The CDR3 contains 16 residues. CDR3 region: CASSSSPAGVPYEQYF. The DNA for the CDR3 is TGTGCCAGCAGTTCATCACCTGCAGGGGTTCCCTACGAGCAGTACTTC.

This chain joins TRBV9 and TRBJ2-1; no clear D gene. Germline V lookup: CDR1 SGDLS, CDR2 YYNGEE. Trimming took off 3 bases at V and 10 bases at J, with 8 bases between the two ends. CDR3 length equals 11 residues. CDR3 sequence reads: CASSGAGEQFF. CDR3 DNA sequence: TGTGCCAGCAGCGGGGCTGGGGAGCAGTTCTTC.

This clone was seen a handful of times. CDR3 residues: CASSGQQEPNTEAFF. The CDR3 DNA reads as TGCGCCAGCAGCGGACAACAGGAACCGAACACTGAAGCTTTCTTT. V gene TRBV4-1 combines with J gene TRBJ1-1, with D possibly being TRBD1 (5 bases). The CDR3 has 15 amino acids. Looked up from germline, CDR1 is MGHRA and CDR2 is YSYEKL. The V and J ends lost 5 bases and 1 base respectively, with 14 bases between them.

This CDR3 is CASSFQGETEAFF. The CDR3 nucleotides read TGCGCCAGCAGCTTTCAGGGGGAAACTGAAGCTTTCTTT. The rearrangement links TRBV5-1 to TRBJ1-1, with 7 bases lining up with TRBD1. The junction had 3 bases not matched to a gene; V was cut back by 2 bases and J by 5 bases. Germline loops: CDR1 SGHRS, CDR2 YFSETQ. CDR3 length: 13 amino acids. Full variable domain (rest looked up from reference TRBV5-1 and TRBJ1-1): KAGVTQTPRYLIKTRGQQVTLSCSPISGHRSVSWYQQTPGQGLQFLFEYFSETQRNKGNFPGRFSGRQFSNSRSEMNVSTLELGDSALYLCASSFQGETEAFFGQGTRLTVV.

V gene TRBV27 combines with J gene TRBJ2-1, with unresolved D. Germline V gene data show CDR1 as MNHEY and CDR2 as SMNVEV (reference sequence). V lost 2 bases and J lost 0, with 8 bases in between. The CDR3 totals 15 residues. The DNA for the CDR3 is TGTGCCAGCAGTTTAGCCCGAGTCTCCTACAATGAGCAGTTCTTC. Amino acids: CASSLARVSYNEQFF.

Regarding this clone: Germline is not matched at one junction end, which may reflect a read error. This chain joins TRBV27 and TRBJ2-7; 8 bases agree with TRBD1. This CDR3 has 14 residues. Germline CDR1 and CDR2: MNHEY and SMNVEV (reference sequence). CDR3 sequence: CANSFGTGDYEQYF. The CDR3 DNA is TGTGCCAACAGTTTTGGGACAGGCGATTACGAGCAGTACTTC.

The rearrangement joins TRBV7-3 to TRBJ2-1; a weak D match, TRBD2 (6 bases). Germline V gene data show CDR1 as SGHTA and CDR2 as FQGTGA. The CDR3 has 16 residues. Trimming removed 0 bases at V and 10 bases at J, with 19 bases between. CDR3 region: CASSLTTGWGRREQFF. CDR3 nucleotide sequence: TGTGCCAGCAGCTTAACCACTGGCTGGGGGAGGAGGGAGCAGTTCTTC.

This rearrangement joins TRBV5-5 to TRBJ2-2; D not certain. V gave up 0 bases and J gave up 0 bases, with 6 bases separating them. CDR1 and CDR2 (germline): SGHKS, YYEKEE (reference sequence). There are 15 residues in the CDR3. In DNA form, the CDR3 reads TGTGCCAGCAGCTTGGGACATTCGAACACCGGGGAGCTGTTTTTT. Its translation is CASSLGHSNTGELFF.

The chain joins TRBV29-1 to TRBJ2-1, with a possible D match to TRBD2 (6 bases). V lost 4 bases to trimming and J lost 4 bases, with 11 bases between them. Germline values: CDR1 SQVTM, CDR2 ANQGSEA. This CDR3 spans 13 amino acids. The CDR3 here is CSVVRGLYNEQFF. The CDR3 nucleotides read TGCAGCGTTGTTAGGGGACTTTACAATGAGCAGTTCTTC.

This chain joins TRBV7-2 and TRBJ2-1, with TRBD2 matching 9 bases. Germline values: CDR1 SGHTA, CDR2 FQGNSA. V lost 5 bases to trimming and J lost 3 bases; unmatched junction nucleotides: 8. The CDR3 runs 16 residues. This chain's CDR3 is CASSLTRLAVYNEQFF. The CDR3 bases are TGTGCCAGCAGCCTAACCCGACTAGCGGTCTACAATGAGCAGTTCTTC.

This clone was observed many times. CDR3 sequence: CSGGTSGNEQYF. The CDR3 DNA is TGCAGCGGCGGGACTAGCGGCAACGAGCAGTACTTC. The V call is TRBV29-1, the J call TRBJ2-7, with 11 positions matching TRBD2. V lost 7 bases to trimming and J lost 5 bases; unmatched junction nucleotides: 4. This CDR3 contains 12 residues. Looked up from germline, CDR1 is SQVTM and CDR2 is ANQGSEA.

The chain employs TRBV21-1 and TRBJ2-1; the DNA was not compared with TRBD2, the D call given in the table. TRBV21-1 represents a pseudogene. The CDR3 contains 19 residues. The CDR3 nucleotides read TGTGCCAGCAGCAAAGTGACGGGTGGAGCGGGCCGTCCGTACAATGAGCAGTTCTTC. Its protein product is CASSKVTGGAGRPYNEQFF.

This clone was found a few times. This chain's CDR3 is CASSISGGWADTQYF. The CDR3, as DNA: TGTGCCAGCAGTATTTCGGGAGGTTGGGCAGATACGCAGTATTTT. The chain uses TRBV6-4 and TRBJ2-3, with 7 positions matching TRBD2. The CDR3 spans 15 residues. The V and J ends lost 5 bases and 4 bases, in that order; junction bases with no gene match: 9. Germline CDR1 reads MRHNA; CDR2 reads SNTAGT.

The rearrangement uses TRBV27 and TRBJ1-2, with TRBD1 identical over 7 bases. The CDR3 runs 14 residues. From germline, CDR1 is MNHEY and CDR2 SMNVEV (reference sequence). J gave up 4 bases and V 6 bases, and 8 bases lay outside the gene matches. CDR3 DNA sequence: TGTGCCAGCAGCCTGGGCCGGGACAGCTATGGCTACACCTTC. This sequence encodes CASSLGRDSYGYTF.

This clone was picked up a small number of times. The chain links TRBV19 to TRBJ1-2, with TRBD1 as a possible D gene (5 bases). The germline V gene has CDR1 LNHDA and CDR2 SQIVND (reference sequence). This CDR3 has 15 amino acids. V was clipped by 1 base and J by 0 bases, with 9 bases between them. CDR3 sequence (DNA): TGTGCCAGTAGTATAGGGGGCGGAACTAACTATGGCTACACCTTC. Translated, it gives CASSIGGGTNYGYTF.

The rearrangement joins TRBV6-5 to TRBJ2-1, with 11 bases matching TRBD2. This CDR3 spans 15 amino acids. J lost 4 bases, V lost 2 bases, and 1 base had no gene match. Germline-derived CDR1 and CDR2 are MNHEY and SVGAGI. The CDR3 coding sequence is TGTGCCAGCAGTTACATAGCGGGAGGGTACAATGAGCAGTTCTTC. Translating it yields CASSYIAGGYNEQFF.

The rearrangement joins TRBV7-2 to TRBJ2-2; no reliable D call. Germline CDR1 reads SGHTA; CDR2 reads FQGNSA. Between the trimmed V and J ends, which lost 5 bases and 4 bases, there was a span of 17 bases. This CDR3 spans 16 amino acids. The CDR3 loop is CASSQALVVVTGELFF. The CDR3 nucleotides are TGTGCCAGCAGCCAAGCCCTGGTAGTGGTCACCGGGGAGCTGTTTTTT.

This sequence joins TRBV7-2 and TRBJ2-7; 8 bases are a match to TRBD2. This CDR3 has 14 amino acids. Trimming removed 6 bases from V and 4 bases from J; junction bases left unmatched: 8. Germline values: CDR1 SGHTA, CDR2 FQGNSA. The CDR3 sequence: CASRAAGGLYEQYF. The CDR3 nucleotides are TGTGCCAGCAGAGCGGCGGGAGGATTATACGAGCAGTACTTC.

The J gene is TRBJ2-7, the V gene TRBV28, with a weak D call TRBD2 (5 bases). V was clipped by 1 base and J by 5 bases, with 21 bases between them. This CDR3 is 17 amino acids long. Germline V CDR1 and CDR2: MDHEN, SYDVKM. The chain's CDR3 is CASSLSRVLALTHEQYF. The CDR3 DNA reads TGTGCCAGCAGTTTATCTCGGGTCCTAGCCCTTACCCACGAGCAGTACTTC.